One sample yielded the 5 T cell receptor beta chains listed below, sequenced in a study of metastatic and nonmetastatic thyroid tumors. TCRdb re-called the PCR reads with MiXCR. This sample has approximately 20,000 clones, with about 12% found just once. Until they underwent thyroid surgery, no patient had received any treatment. Sample: blood. These receptors were taken from a female donor with papillary thyroid cancer or a benign thyroid nodule (not recorded which). Some clones in this sample may be carry-over from other donors' samples.

This clone was seen repeatedly, ten times or more. The chain joins TRBV30 to TRBJ1-5; maybe TRBD1 (5 bases). The V end lost 1 base, the J end lost 6 bases, and 16 bases lay between the germline ends. The CDR3 covers 15 residues. Germline V lookup: CDR1 GTSNPN, CDR2 SVGIG (reference sequence). CDR3 in DNA: TGTGCCTGGAGTGACGGTGGGGGAGCAAGTCAGCCCCAGCATTTT. It yields the protein CAWSDGGGASQPQHF.

At least ten counts were recorded for this clone. V usage is TRBV9 and J usage is TRBJ2-3, with D perhaps TRBD2 (6 bases). The CDR3 runs to 15 residues. The germline V gene encodes CDR1 SGDLS and CDR2 YYNGEE. V lost 3 bases and J 0 bases, leaving 11 bases between the germline ends. CDR3 DNA sequence: TGTGCCAGCAGCGCCCAACGGGGGAGCACAGATACGCAGTATTTT. Translating gives CASSAQRGSTDTQYF.

The rearrangement uses TRBV9 and TRBJ1-4, with TRBD1 as a possible D gene (6 bases). The V end was cut by 3 bases, the J end by 0 bases, with 6 bases between. CDR1 and CDR2 from the germline V gene are SGDLS and YYNGEE. The CDR3 spans 14 residues. The CDR3 spells CASSGTATNEKLFF. As DNA, the CDR3 is TGTGCCAGCAGCGGGACAGCAACTAATGAAAAACTGTTTTTT.

This clone was counted only a few times. The J gene is TRBJ2-6, the V gene TRBV6-4; a weak D match, TRBD1 (5 bases). Trimming cost V 5 bases and J 0 bases, with 11 bases left between them. The germline gives CDR1 MRHNA, CDR2 SNTAGT. This CDR3 contains 16 residues. The chain's CDR3 is CASSPDTLSGANVLTF. In DNA form, the CDR3 reads TGTGCCAGCAGTCCGGACACCCTCTCTGGGGCCAACGTCCTGACTTTC.

There are many counts of this clone. This chain joins TRBV6-2 or TRBV6-3 and TRBJ2-5; D might be TRBD1 (6 bases). This CDR3 spans 14 amino acids. Per germline, CDR1 MNHEY and CDR2 SVGEGT. V was clipped by 4 bases and J by 5 bases, with 14 bases between them. Written as DNA, the CDR3 is TGTGCCAGCAGTTCTGAACAGGGATGGGAGACCCAGTACTTC. This translates into CASSSEQGWETQYF.